The clone carrying this TCR beta chain has only a few counts. Germline and genes here are mouse. After pooling, cutaneous lymph node cells were sorted with CD4, CD8alpha, NKG2D, NKG2ACE and other markers. cDNA serving as the sequencing template came from extracted, reverse transcribed RNA. Profiling relied on immunoSEQ multiplex PCR, and the TCRdb table lists in-frame clones only, not all of them. The data show 200,000 to 300,000 clones, with none appearing a single time. These data are taken from a study of CD8+ T cells in alopecia areata. The clonotype originates from a C3H/HeJ mouse with alopecia areata. The mouse line has the MHC haplotype H2-k. The material sequenced was CD4+ T cells sorted from a lymph node.

This CDR3 reads CASSIKDRGPDYTF. The part of the CDR3 DNA that was read is TGTGCCAGCAGTATAAAGGACAGGGGGCCC. V is TRBV19 and J is TRBJ1-2, with 11 bases identical to TRBD1. With the read ending 4 residues before the CDR3 end, the germline J gene is used to fill in that end. From germline, CDR1 is FNHDT and CDR2 SITEND (reference sequence). CDR3 length: 14 residues.